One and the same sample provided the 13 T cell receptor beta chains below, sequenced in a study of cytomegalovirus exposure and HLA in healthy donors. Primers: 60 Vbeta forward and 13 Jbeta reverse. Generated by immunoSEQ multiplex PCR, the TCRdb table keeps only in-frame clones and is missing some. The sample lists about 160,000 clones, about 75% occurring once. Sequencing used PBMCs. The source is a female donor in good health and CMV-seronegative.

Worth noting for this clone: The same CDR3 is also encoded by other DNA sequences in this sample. The CDR3 region has the DNA TGTGCCAGCAGCTCAACAGGGGACGAGCAGTACTTC. Its translation: CASSSTGDEQYF. The chain is built from TRBV7-3 and TRBJ2-7; 7 nucleotides align to TRBD1. Looked up from germline, CDR1 is SGHTA and CDR2 is FQGTGA. V gave up 4 bases and J gave up 5 bases; unmatched junction bases: 2. This CDR3 spans 12 amino acids.

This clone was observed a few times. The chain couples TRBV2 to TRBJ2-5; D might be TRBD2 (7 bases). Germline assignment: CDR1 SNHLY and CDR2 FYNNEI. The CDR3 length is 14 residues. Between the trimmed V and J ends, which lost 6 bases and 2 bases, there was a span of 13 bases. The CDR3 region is CASRDRGGQETQYF. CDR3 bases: TGTGCCAGCAGAGATAGGGGGGGGCAAGAGACCCAGTACTTC.

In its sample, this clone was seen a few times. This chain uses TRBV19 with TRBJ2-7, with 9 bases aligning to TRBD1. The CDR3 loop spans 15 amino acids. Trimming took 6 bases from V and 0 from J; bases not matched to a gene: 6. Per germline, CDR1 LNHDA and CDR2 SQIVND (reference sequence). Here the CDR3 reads CASRPGQGISYEQYF. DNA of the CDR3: TGTGCCAGTAGACCGGGACAGGGAATCTCCTACGAGCAGTACTTC.

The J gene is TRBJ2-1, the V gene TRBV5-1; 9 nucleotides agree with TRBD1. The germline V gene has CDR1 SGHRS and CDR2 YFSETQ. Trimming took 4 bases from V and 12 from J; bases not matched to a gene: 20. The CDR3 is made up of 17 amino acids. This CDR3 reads CASSQDRTGTGSLWQFF. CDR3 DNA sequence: TGCGCCAGCAGCCAAGACCGGACCGGGACAGGGTCCCTCTGGCAGTTCTTC.

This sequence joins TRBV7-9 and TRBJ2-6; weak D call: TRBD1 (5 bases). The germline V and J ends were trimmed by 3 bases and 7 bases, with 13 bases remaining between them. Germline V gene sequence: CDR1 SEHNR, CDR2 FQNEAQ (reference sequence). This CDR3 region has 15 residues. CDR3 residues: CASSLQGKIANVLTF. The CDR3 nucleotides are TGTGCCAGCAGCTTGCAGGGTAAAATCGCCAACGTCCTGACTTTC.

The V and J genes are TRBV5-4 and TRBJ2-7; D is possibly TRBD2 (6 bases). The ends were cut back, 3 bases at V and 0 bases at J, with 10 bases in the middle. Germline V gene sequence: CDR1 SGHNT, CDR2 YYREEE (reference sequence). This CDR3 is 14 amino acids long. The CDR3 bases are TGTGCCAGCAGCTCCTCGGGGGTCTCCTACGAGCAGTACTTC. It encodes CASSSSGVSYEQYF. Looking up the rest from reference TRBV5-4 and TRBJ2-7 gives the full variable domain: ETGVTQSPTHLIKTRGQQVTLRCSSQSGHNTVSWYQQALGQGPQFIFQYYREEENGRGNFPPRFSGLQFPNYSSELNVNALELDDSALYLCASSSSGVSYEQYFGPGTRLTVT.

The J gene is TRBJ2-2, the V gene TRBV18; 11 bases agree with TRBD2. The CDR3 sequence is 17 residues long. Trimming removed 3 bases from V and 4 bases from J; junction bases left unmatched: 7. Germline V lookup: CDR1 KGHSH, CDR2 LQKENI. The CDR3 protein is CASSPTTSGSVTGELFF. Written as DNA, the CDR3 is TGTGCCAGCTCACCTACCACTAGCGGGAGCGTCACCGGGGAGCTGTTTTTT.

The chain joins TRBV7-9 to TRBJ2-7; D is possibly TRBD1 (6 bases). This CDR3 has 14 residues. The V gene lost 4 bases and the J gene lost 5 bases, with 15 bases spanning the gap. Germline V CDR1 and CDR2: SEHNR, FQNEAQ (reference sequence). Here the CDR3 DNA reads TGTGCCAGCAGCTCCGTGACAGGTCTCGACGAGCAGTACTTC. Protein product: CASSSVTGLDEQYF.

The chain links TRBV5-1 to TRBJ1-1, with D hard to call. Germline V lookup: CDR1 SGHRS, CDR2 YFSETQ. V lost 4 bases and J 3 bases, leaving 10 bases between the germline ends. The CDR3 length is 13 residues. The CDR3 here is CASSPGGDTEAFF. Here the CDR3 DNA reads TGCGCCAGCAGCCCGGGCGGGGACACTGAAGCTTTCTTT.

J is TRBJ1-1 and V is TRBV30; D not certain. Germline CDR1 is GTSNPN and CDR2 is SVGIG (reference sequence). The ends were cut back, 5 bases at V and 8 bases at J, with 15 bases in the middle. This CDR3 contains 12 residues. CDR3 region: CAWLYGESEAFF. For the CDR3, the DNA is TGTGCCTGGTTATATGGTGAGTCGGAAGCTTTCTTT.

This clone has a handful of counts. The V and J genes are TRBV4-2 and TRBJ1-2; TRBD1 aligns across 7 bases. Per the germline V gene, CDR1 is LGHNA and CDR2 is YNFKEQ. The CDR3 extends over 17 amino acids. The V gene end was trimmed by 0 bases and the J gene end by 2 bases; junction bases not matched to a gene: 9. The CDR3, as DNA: TGTGCCAGCAGCCAAGAAGGGTTAGGACAGGTGAACTATGGCTACACCTTC. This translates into CASSQEGLGQVNYGYTF.

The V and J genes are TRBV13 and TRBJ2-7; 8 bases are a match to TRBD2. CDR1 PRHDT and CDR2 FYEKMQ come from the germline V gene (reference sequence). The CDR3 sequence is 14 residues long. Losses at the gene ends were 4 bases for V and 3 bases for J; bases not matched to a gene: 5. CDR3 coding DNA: TGTGCCAGCAGCTCCTCCGGGACTAGCTACGAGCAGTACTTC. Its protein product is CASSSSGTSYEQYF.

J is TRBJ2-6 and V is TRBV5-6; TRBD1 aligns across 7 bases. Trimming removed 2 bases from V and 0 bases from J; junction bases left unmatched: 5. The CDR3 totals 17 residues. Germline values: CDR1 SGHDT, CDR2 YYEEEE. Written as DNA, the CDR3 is TGTGCCAGCAGCTTCCGGACAGGCTTCTCTGGGGCCAACGTCCTGACTTTC. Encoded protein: CASSFRTGFSGANVLTF.